This record looks at one T cell receptor (beta chain) sequence and its context. Its antigen is unidentified. V was clipped by 0 bases and J by 5 bases, with 16 bases between them. The CDR3 spans 15 residues. CDR1 and CDR2 (germline): SQVTM, ANQGSEA. This entry comes from a study of CD8+ T cells in alopecia areata. Regarding the study as a whole: Scalp sequencing captures resident alphabeta T cells of normal skin too. Affected lesional scalp, above all in alopecia totalis/universalis, was more clonal than normal scalp. Among patients, TCR sharing was less clear than in mice, a difference possibly due in part to HLA diversity in the patient population.

It was from PBMCs that CD4+ and CD8+ T cells were sorted. Sequencing relied on a cDNA template that was reverse transcribed from extracted RNA. Assay used: immunoSEQ multiplex PCR; TCRdb lists only in-frame clones, some missing. Here the sample spans about 200,000 clones, approximately 60% being singletons. J is TRBJ1-2 and V is TRBV29-1; D may be TRBD1 (5 bases). The sequenced sample was CD8+ T cells sorted from blood. The TCR was taken from a human donor in good health. CDR3: CSVEDIEGPGYGYTF. In nucleotides, the CDR3 is TGCAGCGTTGAAGATATAGAGGGGCCGGGGTATGGCTACACCTTC.